This TCR beta chain originates from a study of PD-L1 blockade in urothelial cancer. About the research overall: Per blood sample, T cells had a median of around 150,000.

Germline V gives CDR1 SGHRS, CDR2 YFSETQ. CDR3 length equals 13 residues. Trimming took off 4 bases at V and 7 bases at J, with 12 bases between the two ends. Individual patients had between 1 and 8 samples, taken pretreatment and on-treatment. This table comes from immunoSEQ multiplex PCR, and its TCRdb copy is limited to in-frame clones, with some not included. Among 12,000 to 15,000 clones listed, around 89% were seen once. Sequences were derived from PBMCs, sampled around atezolizumab (anti-PD-L1) treatment. This rearrangement joins TRBV5-1 to TRBJ1-5, with a tentative D call TRBD1 (5 bases). The sequence was obtained from a man between 65 and 79 years old with urothelial cancer. For the CDR3, the DNA is TGCGCCAGCAGCCCGCAGGGAAGACAGCCCCAGCATTTT. Translating it yields CASSPQGRQPQHF.